Presented here are 8 T cell receptor beta chains from one specimen sequenced in a study of blood T cells in healthy people across ages. Then a second PCR, running about 6 to 12 cycles, was carried out with a sample-barcoded 5' primer and a J-beta primer mix. TCRdb processed the 5' RACE reads anew with MiXCR; each CDR3 protein has one entry. The sample holds roughly 2 million distinct CDR3 sequences, 49% seen once. Sequencing input: blood. All receptors come from a woman aged 40 to 50 in good health.

Notes on this clonotype: The junction departs from the called germline gene at one end, perhaps through a read error. The CDR3 DNA reads TGTGCCAGCAGCCCTACCACTGGGACCAACGTCCTGACTTTC. It translates to CASSPTTGTNVLTF. This chain joins TRBV11-2 and TRBJ2-6; unclear D gene. Germline CDR1 reads SGHAT; CDR2 reads FQNNGV. CDR3 length: 14 amino acids.

The gene calls are TRBV5-1 and TRBJ2-1; 7 bases agree with TRBD2. CDR3 length: 18 amino acids. Per the germline V gene, CDR1 is SGHRS and CDR2 is YFSETQ. Germline trimming cut 1 base from V and 10 bases from J; bases unmatched to any gene: 20. CDR3 in DNA: TGCGCCAGCAGCTTGAAGAGTCGGGGGGACGCCACAGTGGGGGAGCAGTTCTTC. It codes for CASSLKSRGDATVGEQFF.

This clonotype was detected only a few times. Just one base apart from a much larger clone, this may be a read error. The V call is TRBV27, the J call TRBJ2-3; the D is unclear. Trimming shortened V by 7 bases and J by 2 bases, and 4 bases separated the two germline ends. CDR3 length equals 11 residues. From germline, CDR1 is MNHEY and CDR2 SMNVEV (reference sequence). Here the CDR3 DNA reads TGTGCCAGCAAACTCACAGATACGCAGTATTTT. It translates to CASKLTDTQYF.

This clonotype was observed a handful of times. This rearrangement joins TRBV20-1 to TRBJ2-7; D assignment may be TRBD1 or TRBD2 (8 bases each). Germline values: CDR1 DFQATT, CDR2 SNEGSKA (reference sequence). This CDR3 is 14 amino acids long. Trimming cost V 4 bases and J 7 bases, with 20 bases left between them. CDR3 sequence reads: CSATSGGGRREQYF. The CDR3 nucleotides are TGCAGTGCTACCTCAGGGGGCGGGAGGAGGGAGCAGTACTTC.

About this clonotype itself: An end of the junction differs from the germline gene, which may be a read error. This chain uses TRBV5-1 with TRBJ2-3; 7 nucleotides agree with TRBD1. Germline V gene lookup returns CDR1 SGHRS and CDR2 YFSETQ. The CDR3 covers 15 residues. CDR3 residues: CAGSLRGQSADTQYF. The CDR3 DNA reads TGCGCCGGCAGCTTGAGGGGACAGAGCGCAGATACGCAGTATTTT.

This chain joins TRBV7-2 and TRBJ2-7; tentative D call: TRBD2 (6 bases). The CDR3 sequence is 14 residues long. Germline loops: CDR1 SGHTA, CDR2 FQGNSA. The V and J ends lost 6 bases and 2 bases respectively, with 14 bases between them. Written as DNA, the CDR3 is TGTGCCAGCAGAAAAGATGGGGGGACCTACGAGCAGTACTTC. This encodes CASRKDGGTYEQYF.

The V call is TRBV12-3 or TRBV12-4, the J call TRBJ2-1; D ambiguous. The DNA matches TRBJ2-7 better at its end, which makes the J call doubtful. This CDR3 is 14 amino acids long. The CDR3 region is CASSPQDGYNEQYF. For the CDR3, the DNA is TGTGCCAGCAGTCCCCAAGATGGCTACAATGAGCAGTACTTC.

This clonotype was counted only a few times. The chain carries TRBV3-1 and TRBJ2-3, with D uncertain. The CDR3 spans 16 residues. V lost 1 base and J 5 bases, leaving 16 bases between the germline ends. Germline CDR1 and CDR2: LGHDT and YNNKEL (reference sequence). The CDR3 loop reads CASSQGTVDPRDTQYF. The CDR3 DNA sequence: TGTGCCAGCAGCCAAGGGACGGTCGATCCTCGAGATACGCAGTATTTT.